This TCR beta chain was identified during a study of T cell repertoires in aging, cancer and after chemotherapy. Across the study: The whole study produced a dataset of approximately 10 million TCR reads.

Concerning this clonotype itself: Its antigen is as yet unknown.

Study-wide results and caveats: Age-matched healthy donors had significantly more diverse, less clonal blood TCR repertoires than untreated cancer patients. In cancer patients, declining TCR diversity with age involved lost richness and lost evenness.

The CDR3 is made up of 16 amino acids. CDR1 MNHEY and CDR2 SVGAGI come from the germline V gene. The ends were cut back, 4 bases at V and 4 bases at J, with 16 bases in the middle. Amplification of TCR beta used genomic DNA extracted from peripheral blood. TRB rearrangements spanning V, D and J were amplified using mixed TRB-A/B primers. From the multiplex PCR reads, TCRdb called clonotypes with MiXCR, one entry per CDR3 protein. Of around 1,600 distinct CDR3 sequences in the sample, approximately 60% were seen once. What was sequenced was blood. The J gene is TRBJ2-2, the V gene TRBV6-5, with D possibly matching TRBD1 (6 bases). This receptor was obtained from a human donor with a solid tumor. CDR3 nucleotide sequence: TGTGCCAGCAGTTGTAAGGACAGCGAGACCACCGGGGAGCTGTTTTTT. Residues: CASSCKDSETTGELFF.